This T cell receptor (beta chain) stems from a study of identical twins. General study findings and limits: Memory repertoires showed no such pattern, whereas abundant cord blood beta clonotypes carried fewer insertions.

The V end was cut by 6 bases, the J end by 1 base, with 16 bases between. This CDR3 has 15 amino acids. The germline CDR1 and CDR2 sequences are MNHNS and SASEGT. This clonotype was picked up a small number of times. Its antigen is still unknown. TCRdb reprocessed the 5' RACE reads with MiXCR, giving one entry per CDR3 protein. The sample includes 240,000 or so distinct CDR3 sequences, roughly 7% of them seen just once. The same specimen was also included in a second study, on yellow fever vaccine responses in identical twins.

The clonotype comes from a woman under 30 in good health. The chain is built from TRBV6-1 and TRBJ2-7; D gene ambiguous. Sequenced: memory (CD45RO+) T cells sorted from blood. CDR3: CASSDHRFLSYEQYF. The CDR3 DNA sequence: TGTGCCAGCAGCGATCATCGTTTCCTATCCTACGAGCAGTACTTC.